Presented here are 29 T cell receptor beta chains from one specimen sequenced in a study of blood T cells in healthy people across ages. It was with a sample-barcoded 5' primer and a J-beta primer mix that a second PCR of roughly 7 to 12 cycles was run. TCRdb independently ran MiXCR on the 5' RACE reads; one entry per CDR3 protein. The sample records 700,000 to 800,000 distinct CDR3 sequences, approximately 43% being singletons. The source material was blood. These receptors were obtained from a woman aged 55-69 years in good health.

V is TRBV7-9 and J is TRBJ1-1, with TRBD1 matching 11 bases. Per the germline V gene, CDR1 is SEHNR and CDR2 is FQNEAQ (reference sequence). There are 15 residues in the CDR3. V lost 3 bases to trimming and J lost 4 bases; unmatched junction nucleotides: 4. CDR3 region: CASSFGTGGTTEAFF. The CDR3 DNA reads TGTGCCAGCAGCTTTGGGACAGGGGGAACCACTGAAGCTTTCTTT.

The J gene is TRBJ2-5, the V gene TRBV5-1; 7 nucleotides align to TRBD2. This CDR3 contains 16 residues. V lost 4 bases, J lost 5 bases, and 14 bases stayed unmatched. Germline CDR1 reads SGHRS; CDR2 reads YFSETQ. The CDR3 reads CASSPAAGATGETQYF. CDR3 in DNA: TGCGCCAGCAGCCCCGCTGCGGGAGCCACTGGGGAGACCCAGTACTTC.

There are a few counts of this clonotype. The chain couples TRBV3-1 to TRBJ2-7; 15 nucleotides line up with TRBD2. The length of the CDR3 is 19 residues. Trimming cost V 2 bases and J 7 bases; bases outside gene matches: 15. CDR1 LGHDT and CDR2 YNNKEL come from the germline V gene (reference sequence). CDR3 nucleotide sequence: TGTGCCAGCAGCCAAACTCCTCCGGGACTAGCGGGGGGCCCTTCGGAGCAGTACTTC. This sequence encodes CASSQTPPGLAGGPSEQYF.

In this sample, this clonotype turned up once. A much larger clone is a single base away; this may be a read error. No conserved phenylalanine or tryptophan is present at the end of the CDR3, so a read error is the likely explanation. The rearrangement uses TRBV14 and TRBJ2-1, with TRBD2 as a possible D gene (6 bases). The V end was cut by 1 base, the J end by 6 bases, with 13 bases between. Germline V gene sequence: CDR1 SGHDN, CDR2 FVKESK. This CDR3 is 15 amino acids long. The CDR3 DNA follows: TGTGCCAGCAGCCAAGTGCGGGGTATGGGCAATGAGCAGTTCTCC. Translating gives CASSQVRGMGNEQFS.

The rearrangement uses TRBV7-2 and TRBJ1-4, with TRBD1 as a possible D gene (5 bases). Trimming removed 5 bases at V and 7 bases at J, with 11 bases between. The germline V gene has CDR1 SGHTA and CDR2 FQGNSA. The CDR3 totals 13 residues. The CDR3 sequence is CASSAGRVEKLFF. In DNA form, the CDR3 reads TGTGCCAGCAGCGCAGGCAGGGTTGAAAAACTGTTTTTT.

The rearrangement links TRBV5-6 to TRBJ2-1, with 7 nucleotides matching TRBD1. From germline, CDR1 is SGHDT and CDR2 YYEEEE. This CDR3 spans 16 amino acids. V was pared by 1 base and J by 4 bases, with 8 bases of the junction left unmatched. The CDR3 nucleotides are TGTGCCAGCAGCTTGCTCCAGGGGGTACAATACAATGAGCAGTTCTTC. Translated, it gives CASSLLQGVQYNEQFF.

For the CDR3, the DNA is TGCAGTGCCCGGACGGGGGTAGGGTACGAGCAGTACTTC. Its protein is CSARTGVGYEQYF. V usage is TRBV20-1 and J usage is TRBJ2-7, with a weak D call TRBD2 (6 bases). The V and J ends lost 6 bases and 4 bases respectively, with 16 bases between them. Germline CDR1 reads DFQATT; CDR2 reads SNEGSKA (reference sequence). The CDR3 has 13 amino acids.

This clonotype was recorded once. This chain uses TRBV5-1 with TRBJ2-1, with D unresolved. V was trimmed by 2 bases and J by 2 bases, leaving 14 bases between them. The CDR3 spans 16 residues. Germline V CDR1 and CDR2: SGHRS, YFSETQ. The CDR3 is CASSFLGEGTYNEQFF. The CDR3 region has the DNA TGCGCCAGCAGCTTTTTGGGCGAAGGGACCTACAATGAGCAGTTCTTC.

The chain's CDR3 is CASSLLGYEQFF. The CDR3 DNA reads as TGTGCCAGCAGTTTGCTGGGCTACGAGCAGTTCTTC. V is TRBV12-3 or TRBV12-4 and J is TRBJ2-1; no clear D gene. This CDR3 region has 12 residues. The V gene lost 3 bases and the J gene lost 10 bases, with 10 bases spanning the gap.

This clonotype turned up a few times. V usage is TRBV25-1 and J usage is TRBJ2-1, with a weak D call TRBD2 (5 bases). Germline V lookup: CDR1 MGHDK, CDR2 SYGVNS. V dropped 3 bases and J dropped 3 bases, with 12 bases sitting between them. The CDR3 covers 15 residues. In nucleotides, the CDR3 is TGTGCCAGCAGTGACGGAGCGGACCTCTACAATGAGCAGTTCTTC. Translation gives CASSDGADLYNEQFF.

The sample holds a few counts of this clonotype. This chain links TRBV7-2 with TRBJ2-7; 7 positions match TRBD2. Germline trimming cut 5 bases from V and 7 bases from J; bases unmatched to any gene: 17. The germline V gene encodes CDR1 SGHTA and CDR2 FQGNSA. CDR3 length: 16 residues. CDR3 loop: CASSALAAFRKGEQYF. The CDR3, as DNA: TGTGCCAGCAGCGCCCTAGCGGCTTTTAGAAAAGGGGAGCAGTACTTC.

This clonotype has a count of ten or more. This chain joins TRBV29-1 and TRBJ2-3, with TRBD1 identical over 8 bases. Losses at the gene ends were 4 bases for V and 0 bases for J; bases not matched to a gene: 6. The CDR3 has 15 amino acids. Germline CDR1 reads SQVTM; CDR2 reads ANQGSEA. The CDR3 DNA is TGCAGCGTTGCCGCCGGGACAGGAAGCACAGATACGCAGTATTTT. Amino acid sequence: CSVAAGTGSTDTQYF.

The chain recombines TRBV29-1 with TRBJ1-2; D gene uncertain. CDR3 size: 13 residues. Germline V lookup: CDR1 SQVTM, CDR2 ANQGSEA. The V gene lost 3 bases and the J gene lost 2 bases, with 10 bases spanning the gap. The CDR3 coding sequence is TGCAGCGTTGATGGGGTGTCGAACTATGGCTACACCTTC. Residues: CSVDGVSNYGYTF.

The chain employs TRBV9 and TRBJ1-1; D call uncertain. This CDR3 is built from 14 residues. Germline V gene lookup returns CDR1 SGDLS and CDR2 YYNGEE. With 0 bases removed from V and 2 bases from J, the gap between germline ends came to 8 bases. The CDR3 DNA sequence: TGTGCCAGCAGCGTAGGGATGGACAACACTGAAGCTTTCTTT. Its translation: CASSVGMDNTEAFF.

This clonotype has more than one count but fewer than ten. The chain is built from TRBV12-3 or TRBV12-4 and TRBJ2-3; no firm D call. Trimming shortened V by 5 bases and J by 2 bases, and 5 bases separated the two germline ends. This CDR3 has 12 amino acids. The CDR3 protein is CASSDHTDTQYF. For the CDR3, the DNA is TGTGCCAGCAGTGACCACACAGATACGCAGTATTTT.

This clonotype has just one count. This chain uses TRBV20-1 with TRBJ1-1; D gene ambiguous. V was shortened by 3 bases and J by 3 bases, with 5 bases between the two germline ends. The CDR3 totals 11 residues. Germline V gives CDR1 DFQATT, CDR2 SNEGSKA (reference sequence). The CDR3 region is CSARSDTEAFF. The CDR3 region has the DNA TGCAGTGCTAGGTCGGACACTGAAGCTTTCTTT.

This clonotype was picked up many times. The chain has TRBV7-3 and TRBJ2-5, with D perhaps matching TRBD2 (6 bases). CDR3 length: 15 residues. Germline-derived CDR1 and CDR2 are SGHTA and FQGTGA. V lost 3 bases and J 3 bases, leaving 14 bases between the germline ends. CDR3 sequence (DNA): TGTGCCAGCAGCTTTGCGGGACTCGCAAAAGAGACCCAGTACTTC. Residues: CASSFAGLAKETQYF.

The chain is built from TRBV7-2 and TRBJ2-5; tentatively, D is TRBD2 (6 bases). The V gene lost 4 bases and the J gene lost 5 bases, with 26 bases spanning the gap. CDR3 length equals 18 residues. CDR1 is SGHTA and CDR2 is FQGNSA in the germline V gene. Here the CDR3 DNA reads TGTGCCAGCAGCTGGGGCCTGGCGGGCGGGGCAGACTATGAGACCCAGTACTTC. Translated: CASSWGLAGGADYETQYF.

This clonotype was counted between two and nine times. This chain joins TRBV3-1 and TRBJ2-1; D is uncertain. The CDR3 is 12 residues long. CDR1 and CDR2 from the germline V gene are LGHDT and YNNKEL (reference sequence). Trimming stripped 10 bases from V and 6 bases from J, with 13 bases between. CDR3 sequence: CATMKTPNEQFF. CDR3 sequence (DNA): TGTGCCACCATGAAGACCCCCAATGAGCAGTTCTTC.

This chain links TRBV29-1 with TRBJ2-1; 9 positions match TRBD1. CDR1 is SQVTM, CDR2 ANQGSEA, per germline. J gave up 8 bases and V 6 bases, and 11 bases lay outside the gene matches. This CDR3 region has 14 residues. The CDR3 is CSVVPETGGYEQFF. CDR3 nucleotide sequence: TGCAGCGTGGTTCCGGAGACAGGGGGTTATGAGCAGTTCTTC.

This clonotype was observed a single time. The CDR3 reads CASSPTSGGLGNEQFF. CDR3 coding DNA: TGTGCCAGCAGCCCTACGTCCGGGGGTCTAGGCAATGAGCAGTTCTTC. The chain joins TRBV7-9 to TRBJ2-1; tentative D call: TRBD2 (6 bases). CDR3 length: 16 amino acids. The V end was cut by 5 bases, the J end by 6 bases, with 20 bases between. Germline CDR1 is SEHNR and CDR2 is FQNEAQ (reference sequence).

The chain combines TRBV2 with TRBJ1-6; 8 positions agree with TRBD1. The germline V gene encodes CDR1 SNHLY and CDR2 FYNNEI. CDR3 length: 14 amino acids. Trimming at V came to 4 bases and at J to 10 bases, leaving 6 bases not matched to a gene. CDR3 coding DNA: TGTGCCAGCAGTGCGATGGACAGGGAATCACCCCTCCACTTT. Residues: CASSAMDRESPLHF.

This rearrangement joins TRBV12-3 or TRBV12-4 to TRBJ1-4, with 8 bases matching TRBD1. V trimming: 5 bases; J trimming: 5 bases; junction bases outside the gene matches: 7. The CDR3 consists of 15 residues. CDR3 nucleotides: TGTGCCAGCAGTGACCCCGGGACAGGCAATGAAAAACTGTTTTTT. Protein sequence: CASSDPGTGNEKLFF.

This chain links TRBV6-2 or TRBV6-3 with TRBJ2-7; either TRBD1 or TRBD2 may supply D (5 bases each). Germline V gene lookup returns CDR1 MNHEY and CDR2 SVGEGT. CDR3 length: 15 residues. The V gene lost 2 bases and the J gene lost 3 bases, with 14 bases spanning the gap. The CDR3 protein is CASSYRRGRGYEQYF. The CDR3 DNA reads as TGTGCCAGCAGTTACAGACGGGGCAGAGGCTACGAGCAGTACTTC.

V gene TRBV28 combines with J gene TRBJ2-4; D is uncertain. V lost 6 bases, J lost 13 bases, and 4 bases lay in between. The CDR3 covers 8 residues. Looked up from germline, CDR1 is MDHEN and CDR2 is SYDVKM. CDR3 DNA sequence: TGTGCCAGCAGCGCCCAGTACTTC. Encoded protein: CASSAQYF.

The chain combines TRBV20-1 with TRBJ2-2, with 12 bases matching TRBD1. This CDR3 is built from 16 residues. V lost 2 bases to trimming and J lost 7 bases; unmatched junction nucleotides: 8. Germline V gene sequence: CDR1 DFQATT, CDR2 SNEGSKA (reference sequence). The CDR3 DNA sequence: TGCAGTGCTAGACTGGGACAGGGGGCGAAAATCGGGGAGCTGTTTTTT. Amino acids: CSARLGQGAKIGELFF.

The rearrangement links TRBV3-1 to TRBJ2-4, with 13 positions matching TRBD2. This CDR3 comprises 17 residues. Germline V CDR1 and CDR2: LGHDT, YNNKEL (reference sequence). V dropped 4 bases and J dropped 8; count of bases not matched to a gene: 11. CDR3 DNA sequence: TGTGCCAGCAGCCTCATGAAGGGACTAGCGGGGTGGCACATTCAGTACTTC. Translated, it gives CASSLMKGLAGWHIQYF.

This chain links TRBV27 with TRBJ2-7, with TRBD1 as a possible D gene (5 bases). Trimming shortened V by 7 bases and J by 1 base, and 14 bases separated the two germline ends. Per germline, CDR1 MNHEY and CDR2 SMNVEV (reference sequence). The CDR3 loop spans 14 amino acids. The CDR3 spells CASTPTVNSYEQYF. The CDR3 DNA is TGTGCCAGCACCCCGACAGTGAATTCCTACGAGCAGTACTTC.

This clonotype was counted once. A single base separates this from a much larger clone, so it may be a read error. The J gene is TRBJ2-7, the V gene TRBV12-3 or TRBV12-4; D gene ambiguous. There are 11 residues in the CDR3. V lost 7 bases and J 2 bases, leaving 6 bases between the germline ends. CDR3 protein: CASTTAYEQYF. The DNA for the CDR3 is TGTGCCAGCACCACGGCCTACGAGCAGTACTTC.